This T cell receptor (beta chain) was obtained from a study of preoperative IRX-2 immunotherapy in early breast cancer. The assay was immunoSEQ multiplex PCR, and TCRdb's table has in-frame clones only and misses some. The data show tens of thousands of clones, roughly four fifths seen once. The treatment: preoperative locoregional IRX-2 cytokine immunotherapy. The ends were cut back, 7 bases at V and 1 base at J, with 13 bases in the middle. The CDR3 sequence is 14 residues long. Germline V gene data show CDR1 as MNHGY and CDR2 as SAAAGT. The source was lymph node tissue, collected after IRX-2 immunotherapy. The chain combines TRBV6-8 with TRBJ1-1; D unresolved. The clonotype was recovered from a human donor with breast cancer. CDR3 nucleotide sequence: TGTGCCAGCATTCGCATGGGCCAGAACACTGAAGCTTTCTTT. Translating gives CASIRMGQNTEAFF.